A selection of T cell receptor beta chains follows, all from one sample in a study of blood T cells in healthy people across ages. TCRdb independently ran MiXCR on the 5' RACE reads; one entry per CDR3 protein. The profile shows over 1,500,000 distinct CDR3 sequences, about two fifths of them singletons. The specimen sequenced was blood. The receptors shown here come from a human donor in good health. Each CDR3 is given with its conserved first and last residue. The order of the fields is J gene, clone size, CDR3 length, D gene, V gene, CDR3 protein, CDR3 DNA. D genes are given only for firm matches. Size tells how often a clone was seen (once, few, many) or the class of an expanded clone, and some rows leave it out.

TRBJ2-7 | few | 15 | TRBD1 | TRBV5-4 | CASSSRTGGAYEQYF | TGTGCCAGCAGCTCCCGGACAGGGGGCGCCTACGAGCAGTACTTC
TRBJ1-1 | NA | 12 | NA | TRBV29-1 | CSVLDDNTEAFF | TGCAGCGTCTTGGACGATAACACTGAAGCTTTCTTT
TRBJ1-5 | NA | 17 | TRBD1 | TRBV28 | CASSPLGQAKYNQPQHF | TGTGCCAGCAGTCCCCTTGGACAGGCAAAATATAATCAGCCCCAGCATTTT
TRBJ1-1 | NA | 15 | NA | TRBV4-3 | CASSQEGVDRSEAFF | TGCGCCAGCAGCCAAGAAGGAGTGGATCGGTCTGAAGCTTTCTTT
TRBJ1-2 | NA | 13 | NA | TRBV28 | CASSLIASGGYTF | TGTGCCAGCAGTTTAATAGCATCCGGCGGCTACACCTTC
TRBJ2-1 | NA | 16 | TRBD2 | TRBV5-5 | CASSLAGRGGYNEQFF | TGTGCCAGCAGCTTGGCCGGGAGGGGAGGATACAATGAGCAGTTCTTC
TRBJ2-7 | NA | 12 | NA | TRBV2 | CASSEGLIEQYF | TGTGCCAGCAGTGAAGGCCTAATAGAGCAGTACTTC
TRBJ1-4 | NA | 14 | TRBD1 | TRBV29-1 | CSVVGTGGREKLFF | TGCAGCGTCGTTGGGACAGGGGGCCGCGAAAAACTGTTTTTT
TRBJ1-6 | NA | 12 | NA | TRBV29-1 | CGVEETASPLHF | TGCGGCGTTGAAGAGACAGCTTCACCCCTCCACTTT
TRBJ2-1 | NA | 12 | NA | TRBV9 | CASSVYPNEQFF | TGTGCCAGCAGCGTTTATCCTAATGAGCAGTTCTTC
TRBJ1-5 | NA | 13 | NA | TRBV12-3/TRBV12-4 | CASSLAHGQPQHF | TGTGCCAGCAGTTTAGCTCATGGCCAGCCCCAGCATTTT
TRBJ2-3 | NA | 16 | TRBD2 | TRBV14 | CASSQPSGSSTDTQYF | TGTGCCAGCAGCCAGCCAAGCGGGAGTAGCACAGATACGCAGTATTTT
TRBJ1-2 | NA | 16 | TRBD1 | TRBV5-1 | CASSYEGTGSSYGYTF | TGCGCCAGCAGCTATGAAGGGACAGGGTCGAGCTATGGCTACACCTTC
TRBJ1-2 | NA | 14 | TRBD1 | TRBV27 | CASSIGDSPGGYTF | TGTGCCAGCAGTATAGGGGACAGCCCGGGGGGCTACACCTTC
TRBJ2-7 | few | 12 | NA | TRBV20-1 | CSASRDNYEQYF | TGCAGTGCTAGCCGGGACAACTACGAGCAGTACTTC
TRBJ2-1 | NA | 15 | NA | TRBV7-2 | CASNLAGSRYNEQFF | TGTGCCAGCAACCTCGCAGGGTCTCGGTACAATGAGCAGTTCTTC
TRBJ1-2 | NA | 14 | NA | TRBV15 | CATSRGLAGDGYTF | TGTGCCACCAGCAGAGGATTGGCAGGGGATGGCTACACCTTC
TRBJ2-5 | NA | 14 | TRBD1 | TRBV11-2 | CASSTQDRGETQYF | TGTGCCAGCAGCACCCAGGACAGGGGGGAGACCCAGTACTTC
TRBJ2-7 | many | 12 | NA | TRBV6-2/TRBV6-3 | CASSTHTYEQYF | TGTGCCAGCAGTACACATACCTACGAGCAGTACTTC
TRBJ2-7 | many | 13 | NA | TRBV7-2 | CASSQTATYEQYF | TGTGCCAGCAGCCAAACAGCGACCTACGAGCAGTACTTC
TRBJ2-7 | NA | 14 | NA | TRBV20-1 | CSAPIYSVYNEQYF | TGCAGTGCTCCAATATATTCGGTTTACAATGAGCAGTACTTC
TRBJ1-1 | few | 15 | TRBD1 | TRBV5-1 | CASSDFTGANTEAFF | TGCGCCAGCAGCGATTTCACAGGGGCGAACACTGAAGCTTTCTTT
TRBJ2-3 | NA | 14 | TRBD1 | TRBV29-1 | CSVETGGRTDTQYF | TGCAGCGTTGAAACAGGGGGCCGCACAGATACGCAGTATTTT
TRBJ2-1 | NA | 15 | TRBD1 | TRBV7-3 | CASSLGGQVNNEQFF | TGTGCCAGCAGCTTAGGGGGACAGGTAAACAATGAGCAGTTCTTC
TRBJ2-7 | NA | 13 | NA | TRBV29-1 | CSPNPSKPYEQYF | TGCAGCCCGAACCCCAGCAAACCCTACGAGCAGTACTTC
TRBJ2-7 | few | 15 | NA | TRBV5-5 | CASSLAGGRLYEQYF | TGTGCCAGCAGCTTGGCCGGGGGCAGATTATACGAGCAGTACTTC
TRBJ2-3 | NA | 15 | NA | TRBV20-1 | CSARDGVRLADTQYF | TGCAGTGCTAGAGATGGGGTGAGATTAGCAGATACGCAGTATTTT
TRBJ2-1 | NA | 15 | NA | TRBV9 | CAGSFRDSDYNEQFF | TGTGCCGGCAGCTTCCGGGACTCCGATTACAATGAGCAGTTCTTC
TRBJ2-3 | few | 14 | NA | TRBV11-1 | CASRRFTATDTQYF | TGTGCCAGCAGACGTTTTACAGCCACAGATACGCAGTATTTT
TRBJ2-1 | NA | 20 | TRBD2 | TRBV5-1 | CASSRRTSGGPTHSYNEQFF | TGCGCCAGCAGTCGCCGGACTAGCGGGGGGCCCACCCACTCCTACAATGAGCAGTTCTTC
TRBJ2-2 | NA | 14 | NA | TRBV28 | CASSWGGLGGELFF | TGTGCCAGCAGTTGGGGGGGCCTTGGTGGGGAGCTGTTTTTT
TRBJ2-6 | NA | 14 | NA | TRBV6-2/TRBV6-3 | CASSDYLGTNVLTF | TGTGCCAGCAGTGACTACCTGGGGACCAACGTCCTGACTTTC
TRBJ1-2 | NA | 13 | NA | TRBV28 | CASSLLAGNGYTF | TGTGCCAGCAGTTTATTGGCAGGGAATGGCTACACCTTC
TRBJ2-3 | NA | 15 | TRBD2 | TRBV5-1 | CASQTTGGSTDTQYF | TGCGCCAGCCAAACAACGGGGGGTTCCACAGATACGCAGTATTTT
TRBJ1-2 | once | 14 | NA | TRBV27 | CASNLGRMNYGYTF | TGTGCCAGCAATTTGGGCAGGATGAACTATGGCTACACCTTC
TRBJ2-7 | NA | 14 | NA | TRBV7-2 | CASSKVTASYEQYF | TGTGCCAGCAGCAAAGTGACAGCTTCCTACGAGCAGTACTTC
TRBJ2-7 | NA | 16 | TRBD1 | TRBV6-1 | CASSFADRAARYEQYF | TGTGCCAGCAGTTTCGCGGACAGGGCCGCGCGATACGAGCAGTACTTC
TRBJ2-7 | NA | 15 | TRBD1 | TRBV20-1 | CSANPSGTGPYEQYF | TGCAGTGCCAACCCATCCGGGACAGGTCCCTACGAGCAGTACTTC
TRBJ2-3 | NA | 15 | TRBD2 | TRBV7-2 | CASSLGLAPGLDQYF | TGTGCCAGCAGCTTAGGCTTGGCACCGGGACTAGACCAGTATTTT
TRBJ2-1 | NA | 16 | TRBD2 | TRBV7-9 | CASSSRSSGGYNEQFF | TGTGCCAGCAGCTCCCGTAGTAGCGGGGGATACAATGAGCAGTTCTTC
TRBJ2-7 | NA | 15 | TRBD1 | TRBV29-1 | CSVVGADRLIYEQYF | TGCAGCGTTGTTGGGGCGGACAGGTTGATCTACGAGCAGTACTTC
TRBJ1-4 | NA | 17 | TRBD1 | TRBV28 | CASSPIGQGAGNEKLFF | TGTGCCAGCAGTCCCATTGGACAGGGGGCGGGTAATGAAAAACTGTTTTTT
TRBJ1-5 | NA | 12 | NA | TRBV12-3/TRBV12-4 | CASSFGAGPQHF | TGTGCCAGCAGTTTCGGGGCAGGGCCCCAGCATTTT
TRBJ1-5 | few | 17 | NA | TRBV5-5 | CASSLEISGYSNQPQHF | TGTGCCAGCAGCTTGGAGATCTCAGGTTATAGCAATCAGCCCCAGCATTTT
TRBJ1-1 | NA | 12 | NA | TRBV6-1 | CASKRGNTEAFF | TGTGCCAGCAAACGGGGGAACACTGAAGCTTTCTTT
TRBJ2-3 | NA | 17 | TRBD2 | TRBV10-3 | CAISQPKAGVPTDTQYF | TGTGCCATCAGTCAACCTAAAGCGGGGGTCCCTACAGATACGCAGTATTTT
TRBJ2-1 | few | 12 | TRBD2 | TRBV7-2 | CASSQTREEQFF | TGTGCCAGCAGCCAGACGCGGGAGGAGCAGTTCTTC
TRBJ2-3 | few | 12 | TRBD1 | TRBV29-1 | CSVGQGADTQYF | TGCAGCGTCGGACAGGGGGCAGATACGCAGTATTTT
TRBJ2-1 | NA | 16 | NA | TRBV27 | CVSSFLGGTGYNEQFF | TGTGTCAGCAGTTTCTTAGGAGGAACGGGATACAATGAGCAGTTCTTC
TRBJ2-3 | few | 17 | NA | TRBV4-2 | CASSQVIAHPEADTQYF | TGTGCCAGCAGCCAAGTAATAGCGCACCCAGAGGCAGATACGCAGTATTTT
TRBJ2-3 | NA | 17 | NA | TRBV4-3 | CASSQDLMGLVSDTQYF | TGCGCCAGCAGCCAAGATCTAATGGGGCTCGTCTCAGATACGCAGTATTTT
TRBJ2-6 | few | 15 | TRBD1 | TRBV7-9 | CASSDRVAGANVLTF | TGTGCCAGCAGCGACAGGGTAGCTGGGGCCAACGTCCTGACTTTC
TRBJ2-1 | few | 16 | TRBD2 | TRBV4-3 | CASSQDSRGGRDEQFF | TGCGCCAGCAGCCAAGATAGTCGGGGGGGGAGGGATGAGCAGTTCTTC
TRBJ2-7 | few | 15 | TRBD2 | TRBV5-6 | CASSLAVAGVYEQYF | TGTGCCAGCAGCTTGGCGGTAGCGGGAGTCTACGAGCAGTACTTC